This TCR beta chain comes out of a study of T cell clonality in common variable immunodeficiency (dated by TCRdb to between 2015 and 2017). This clone occurred a few times. The target of this receptor is not known. Diagnosis of CVID followed standard criteria, namely serum IgG, IgA and/or IgM below the normal range together with specific antibody deficiency. There were about 45 subjects in the CVID group (roughly 29 male and roughly 15 female), ranging in age from about 9 to 65 years, with a mean age of roughly 39. Predominantly Caucasian heritage was noted among both the CVID patients and the healthy controls. At the time of study participation, every CVID subject had been on replacement immunoglobulin therapy for one year or longer. At blood collection, none of the CVID subjects was ill or on immunomodulatory or immunosuppressive medication. Heparinized peripheral whole blood samples of roughly 5 to 8 ml were obtained from each donor. Genomic DNA from adults with common variable immune deficiency (CVID) and from healthy adult controls was used to sequence TCRbeta CDR3 repertoires. Diluted blood was density-centrifuged over Hypaque 1077 or Ficoll-Paque to isolate peripheral blood mononuclear cells. Genomic DNA was extracted from unsorted mononuclear cells by Qiagen column purification or by a centrifugation-based method.

Equivalent amounts of genomic DNA from CVID and control samples were used as sequencing input. For every sample, a 60 bp segment covering the rearranged TCRbeta CDR3 region was amplified and then sequenced. TCRbeta amplification used the immunoSEQ assay, a bias-corrected multiplex PCR with high-throughput sequencing. As for the authors' bioinformatics: Every unique nucleotide sequence counted as a clone and was annotated with V, D and J genes, copy number and frequency. Sequences were labeled productive if in frame, and non-productive if out of frame or containing stop codons. As previously described, clonality was computed from Shannon's entropy. Mean CDR3 Kyte-Doolittle hydropathy was derived from the predicted amino acid sequences of productive clones. The R hclust function was used to hierarchically cluster scaled V gene usage with Manhattan distance and complete linkage. Sharing of clones by CDR3 amino acid sequence was evaluated through resampling of 12 repertoires per group over 100 rounds. The repertoires were searched for 55 to 75 published EBV-specific TCRbeta sequences and 245 published CMV-specific TCRbeta sequences. A couple of CVID samples that yielded fewer than 10,000 sequences were excluded from the analysis, so around 38 CVID repertoires were retained. TCRdb limited this immuneACCESS table to in-frame rearrangements with V and J called. A share of clones is missing; checked studies link under half to unresolved V genes, and the rest is unexplained. V and J calls and clone size are as listed in that table; D and trimming were resolved from the DNA. This sample contains roughly 40,000 clones, none of which is a singleton. Of the sample, roughly 5.6% falls within the top ten clones.

The paper as a whole reports these results and caveats: CVID TCRbeta sequences were reported to have fewer deletions and N-nucleotide insertions and to lack highly modified clones with 13 or more V deletions. Correlations of repertoire features with clinical complications were constrained by heterogeneity among patients within the CVID cohort. Even though DNA input was equal, the average per sample came to approximately 74,000 unique sequences for controls compared with around 32,000 for CVID samples. Increased TCRbeta clonality was found in CVID subjects compared with healthy controls (t-test p = 0.018), with the increase being most characteristic of about a third of subjects. The authors noted that sequencing repertoires of T cell subpopulations would be needed to clarify what caused the increased clonality in CVID. Healthy controls shared more TCRbeta clones with each other than CVID subjects shared among themselves (p < 0.0001).

Material for sequencing was peripheral blood mononuclear cells. This TCR was recovered from a human donor with common variable immunodeficiency.

The CDR3 protein is CASSFLNTGELFF. The sequenced part of the CDR3 DNA is TGTGCCAGCAGCTTCTTGAACACCGGGGAG. The rearranged segments are TRBV11-3 and TRBJ2-2, with the D gene too uncertain to name. The CDR3 goes on 3 residues after the read ends, and that part is filled in from the germline J gene. CDR1 and CDR2 are read off the germline V gene as SGHNT and YENEEA. The CDR3 measures 13 amino acids from cysteine to phenylalanine. The 30 bases shown cover part of the CDR3, and their frame starts at base 1. Trimming at the junction amounts to 3 bases on V and 1 base on J, and the germline ends lie 3 bases apart.